The 25 T cell receptor beta chains below come from one sample, sequenced in a study of blood T cell repertoires in COVID-19. The repertoire was sequenced with immunoSEQ multiplex PCR; TCRdb's copy has only in-frame clones and lacks some. This table has some 700,000 clones, about 90% appearing once. Sequencing was performed on peripheral blood. These receptors were collected from a woman aged 18-30 years with acute or convalescent COVID-19.

The chain recombines TRBV7-8 with TRBJ2-7, with 13 bases aligning to TRBD2. The germline CDR1 and CDR2 sequences are SGHVS and FQNEAQ. V trimming: 2 bases; J trimming: 3 bases; junction bases outside the gene matches: 7. The CDR3 is 17 amino acids. The CDR3 nucleotides are TGTGCCAGCAGCTTACCTCTATGGACTAGCGGGGGCTACGAGCAGTACTTC. This gives the protein CASSLPLWTSGGYEQYF.

This sequence joins TRBV9 and TRBJ2-1; TRBD2 agrees at 12 bases. The CDR3 is made up of 15 amino acids. V lost 6 bases, J lost 4 bases, and 5 bases stayed unmatched. Germline V lookup: CDR1 SGDLS, CDR2 YYNGEE. The CDR3 coding sequence is TGTGCCAGCACCCCCGGGACTAGCGGGTACAATGAGCAGTTCTTC. This gives the protein CASTPGTSGYNEQFF.

This chain joins TRBV4-1 and TRBJ1-1; 10 bases fit TRBD1. In germline, CDR1 is MGHRA, CDR2 YSYEKL. V was clipped by 5 bases and J by 4 bases; unmatched bases: 7. The CDR3 runs 15 residues. The CDR3 region is CASSYDRGLGTEAFF. CDR3 nucleotide sequence: TGCGCCAGCAGCTACGACAGGGGGCTAGGCACTGAAGCTTTCTTT.

V is TRBV25-1 and J is TRBJ1-1; TRBD1 matches at 7 bases. The V and J ends lost 2 bases and 1 base, in that order; junction bases with no gene match: 4. The CDR3 is 15 amino acids. From germline, CDR1 is MGHDK and CDR2 SYGVNS. The CDR3 DNA reads TGTGCCAGCAGTGAACATCGGACAGGGAACACTGAAGCTTTCTTT. It yields the protein CASSEHRTGNTEAFF.

Here the CDR3 DNA reads TGCGCCAGCAGCCAAGACCCGACTAGCGGGGGGGCAGAGAGTGAGCAGTTCTTC. Amino acids: CASSQDPTSGGAESEQFF. The rearrangement joins TRBV4-1 to TRBJ2-1; 14 bases fit TRBD2. The germline V gene has CDR1 MGHRA and CDR2 YSYEKL. This CDR3 is built from 18 residues. The J segment lost 9 bases and the V segment lost 0 bases, leaving 10 bases of the junction unmatched.

J is TRBJ1-4 and V is TRBV11-2; D gene ambiguous. Trimming shortened V by 4 bases and J by 5 bases, and 11 bases separated the two germline ends. Looked up from germline, CDR1 is SGHAT and CDR2 is FQNNGV. CDR3 length equals 14 residues. CDR3 in DNA: TGTGCCAGCAGCTCCCCGGGGTTAAATGAAAAACTGTTTTTT. As protein: CASSSPGLNEKLFF.

In its sample, this clone was seen once. V gene TRBV6-6 combines with J gene TRBJ2-4, with TRBD1 matching 7 bases. Germline lookup yields CDR1 MNHNY and CDR2 SVGAGI (reference sequence). J lost 4 bases, V lost 5 bases, and 11 bases had no gene match. The CDR3 contains 16 residues. CDR3 sequence (DNA): TGTGCCAGCAGTCGAGCTTCGCAGGGGGAGAAAAACATTCAGTACTTC. Protein product: CASSRASQGEKNIQYF.

The V and J genes are TRBV18 and TRBJ1-2; possible D gene TRBD1, 5 bases. The CDR3 covers 12 residues. Germline-derived CDR1 and CDR2 are KGHSH and LQKENI. V was pared by 3 bases and J by 8 bases, with 10 bases between. In nucleotides, the CDR3 is TGTGCCAGCTCACCGGAAGGGGAAGGCTACACCTTC. Translation: CASSPEGEGYTF. The complete variable domain, with remaining parts taken from reference TRBV18 and TRBJ1-2, reads NAGVMQNPRHLVRRRGQEARLRCSPMKGHSHVYWYRQLPEEGLKFMVYLQKENIIDESGMPKERFSAEFPKEGPSILRIQQVVRGDSAAYFCASSPEGEGYTFGSGTRLTVV.

V gene TRBV27 combines with J gene TRBJ2-7; D may be TRBD2 (5 bases). Germline-derived CDR1 and CDR2 are MNHEY and SMNVEV (reference sequence). The CDR3 sequence is 15 residues long. Trimming stripped 3 bases from V and 4 bases from J, with 16 bases between. The DNA for the CDR3 is TGTGCCAGCAGTTTGGTAAGCGGAGCCCCTTACGAGCAGTACTTC. As protein: CASSLVSGAPYEQYF.

The rearrangement joins TRBV30 to TRBJ1-2; D not resolved. The ends were cut back, 4 bases at V and 5 bases at J, with 17 bases in the middle. Per the germline V gene, CDR1 is GTSNPN and CDR2 is SVGIG (reference sequence). This CDR3 region has 14 residues. The CDR3 DNA follows: TGTGCCTGGACCCTACCACAGAAACCTTATGGCTACACCTTC. This encodes CAWTLPQKPYGYTF.

The genes are TRBV6-1 and TRBJ1-3; D gene uncertain. The V end lost 1 base, the J end lost 1 base, and 11 bases lay between the germline ends. The CDR3 is 16 amino acids. Per the germline V gene, CDR1 is MNHNS and CDR2 is SASEGT. This CDR3 is CASSEVRGISGNTIYF. The CDR3 DNA follows: TGTGCCAGCAGTGAAGTGAGAGGCATATCTGGAAACACCATATATTTT.

The V call is TRBV2, the J call TRBJ1-5; D not resolved. Per germline, CDR1 SNHLY and CDR2 FYNNEI. V was pared by 3 bases and J by 3 bases, with 3 bases between. This CDR3 is 12 amino acids long. The CDR3 DNA sequence: TGTGCCAGCAGTGAGTACAATCAGCCCCAGCATTTT. Amino acids: CASSEYNQPQHF.

The chain is built from TRBV29-1 and TRBJ1-1, with D possibly TRBD1 on 5 matching bases. V lost 4 bases, J lost 6 bases, and 21 bases lay in between. There are 15 residues in the CDR3. The V gene's germline CDR1 is SQVTM and CDR2 ANQGSEA. CDR3 residues: CSVGSGGLLRAEAFF. The CDR3 coding sequence is TGCAGCGTTGGGTCCGGGGGTCTCCTAAGGGCTGAAGCTTTCTTT.

This sequence joins TRBV9 and TRBJ2-3; TRBD2 matches at 12 bases. J gave up 5 bases and V 4 bases, and 8 bases lay outside the gene matches. Germline V CDR1 and CDR2: SGDLS, YYNGEE. CDR3 length equals 16 residues. CDR3 region: CASSPRLAGGVDTQYF. CDR3 DNA sequence: TGTGCCAGCAGCCCACGTCTAGCGGGGGGGGTAGATACGCAGTATTTT. The full variable domain, completed using reference TRBV9 and TRBJ2-3, is DSGVTQTPKHLITATGQRVTLRCSPRSGDLSVYWYQQSLDQGLQFLIQYYNGEERAKGNILERFSAQQFPDLHSELNLSSLELGDSALYFCASSPRLAGGVDTQYFGPGTRLTVL.

J is TRBJ1-2 and V is TRBV2, with a possible D match to TRBD1 (5 bases). CDR3 size: 13 residues. Germline V gene sequence: CDR1 SNHLY, CDR2 FYNNEI. Trimming shortened V by 5 bases and J by 3 bases, and 10 bases separated the two germline ends. The CDR3 here is CASSPTDYYGYTF. In DNA, the CDR3 is TGTGCCAGCAGTCCGACAGACTACTATGGCTACACCTTC. The full variable domain, with the rest looked up from reference TRBV2 and TRBJ1-2, is EPEVTQTPSHQVTQMGQEVILRCVPISNHLYFYWYRQILGQKVEFLVSFYNNEISEKSEIFDDQFSVERPDGSNFTLKIRSTKLEDSAMYFCASSPTDYYGYTFGSGTRLTVV.

The rearrangement uses TRBV7-9 and TRBJ1-1; 7 positions agree with TRBD1. There are 16 residues in the CDR3. The V segment lost 1 base and the J segment 4 bases; nucleotides outside the gene matches: 9. Germline CDR1 is SEHNR and CDR2 is FQNEAQ (reference sequence). CDR3: CASSLGQGRTFTEAFF. In nucleotides, the CDR3 is TGTGCCAGCAGCTTAGGACAGGGTAGAACCTTCACTGAAGCTTTCTTT.

The rearrangement links TRBV5-4 to TRBJ1-1, with 7 positions matching TRBD1. Germline trimming cut 0 bases from V and 11 bases from J; bases unmatched to any gene: 10. The CDR3 is 14 amino acids. Germline-derived CDR1 and CDR2 are SGHNT and YYREEE (reference sequence). The CDR3 reads CASSLESGGGRAFF. Here the CDR3 DNA reads TGTGCCAGCAGCTTGGAGTCAGGGGGAGGACGGGCTTTCTTT.

V is TRBV27 and J is TRBJ1-2; 7 bases align to TRBD1. Losses at the gene ends were 2 bases for V and 2 bases for J; bases not matched to a gene: 11. Germline V lookup: CDR1 MNHEY, CDR2 SMNVEV (reference sequence). This CDR3 has 17 residues. CDR3 sequence reads: CASSLIWRVGQNYGYTF. The CDR3 DNA reads as TGTGCCAGCAGTTTAATTTGGAGAGTGGGACAGAACTATGGCTACACCTTC.

The chain couples TRBV7-8 to TRBJ1-1, with a possible D match to TRBD1 (5 bases). Trimming pared 4 bases from V and 3 bases from J, leaving 12 bases between. The CDR3 length is 14 residues. The germline gives CDR1 SGHVS, CDR2 FQNEAQ. The CDR3 coding sequence is TGTGCCAGCAGCTCCGGTCGGGGGTACACTGAAGCTTTCTTT. It translates to CASSSGRGYTEAFF. Together with reference TRBV7-8 and TRBJ1-1, the CDR3 gives the full variable domain: GAGVSQSPRYKVAKRGQDVALRCDPISGHVSLFWYQQALGQGPEFLTYFQNEAQLDKSGLPSDRFFAERPEGSVSTLKIQRTQQEDSAVYLCASSSGRGYTEAFFGQGTRLTVV.

The chain links TRBV4-3 to TRBJ1-2; 7 nucleotides line up with TRBD1. Looked up from germline, CDR1 is LGHNA and CDR2 is YSLEER. V lost 0 bases to trimming and J lost 4 bases; unmatched junction nucleotides: 5. The CDR3 has 15 amino acids. The CDR3 region is CASSQDTGVGYGYTF. In DNA form, the CDR3 reads TGCGCCAGCAGCCAAGATACAGGGGTTGGCTATGGCTACACCTTC.

This chain's CDR3 is CASTFLGGYGYTF. CDR3 DNA: TGTGCCAGTACCTTCCTAGGAGGGTATGGCTACACCTTC. The chain links TRBV19 to TRBJ1-2; D not resolved. Germline values: CDR1 LNHDA, CDR2 SQIVND (reference sequence). The CDR3 has 13 amino acids. The germline V and J ends were trimmed by 7 bases and 5 bases, with 14 bases remaining between them.

This chain connects TRBV2 to TRBJ1-2; D is ambiguous. The CDR3 has 13 residues. V lost 5 bases to trimming and J lost 2 bases, with 9 bases between them. CDR1 and CDR2 (germline): SNHLY, FYNNEI. The CDR3 DNA follows: TGTGCCAGCAGTCTCGACGGGAACTATGGCTACACCTTC. It specifies CASSLDGNYGYTF. Complete variable domain (other parts from reference TRBV2 and TRBJ1-2): EPEVTQTPSHQVTQMGQEVILRCVPISNHLYFYWYRQILGQKVEFLVSFYNNEISEKSEIFDDQFSVERPDGSNFTLKIRSTKLEDSAMYFCASSLDGNYGYTFGSGTRLTVV.

The rearrangement links TRBV9 to TRBJ2-2, with D uncertain. Between the trimmed V and J ends, which lost 3 bases and 7 bases, there was a span of 13 bases. The length of the CDR3 is 14 residues. From germline, CDR1 is SGDLS and CDR2 YYNGEE. CDR3 sequence reads: CASSAPRSGGELFF. The CDR3 region has the DNA TGTGCCAGCAGCGCCCCCCGGTCCGGCGGGGAGCTGTTTTTT.

The chain links TRBV21-1 to TRBJ1-5; TRBD1, as called in the table, went unchecked against the DNA. TRBV21-1 is assigned pseudogene status. The CDR3 has 13 amino acids. CDR3 sequence reads: CASTRQPGQPQHF. The CDR3 nucleotides read TGTGCCAGCACCCGACAGCCGGGTCAGCCCCAGCATTTT.

The CDR3 nucleotides read TGTGCCAGCAGCCTACAGGTCTCTGGAAACACCATATATTTT. It translates to CASSLQVSGNTIYF. The chain couples TRBV7-9 to TRBJ1-3, with D possibly being TRBD1 (5 bases). V lost 5 bases to trimming and J lost 0 bases, with 8 bases between them. In germline, CDR1 is SEHNR, CDR2 FQNEAQ (reference sequence). This CDR3 spans 14 amino acids.